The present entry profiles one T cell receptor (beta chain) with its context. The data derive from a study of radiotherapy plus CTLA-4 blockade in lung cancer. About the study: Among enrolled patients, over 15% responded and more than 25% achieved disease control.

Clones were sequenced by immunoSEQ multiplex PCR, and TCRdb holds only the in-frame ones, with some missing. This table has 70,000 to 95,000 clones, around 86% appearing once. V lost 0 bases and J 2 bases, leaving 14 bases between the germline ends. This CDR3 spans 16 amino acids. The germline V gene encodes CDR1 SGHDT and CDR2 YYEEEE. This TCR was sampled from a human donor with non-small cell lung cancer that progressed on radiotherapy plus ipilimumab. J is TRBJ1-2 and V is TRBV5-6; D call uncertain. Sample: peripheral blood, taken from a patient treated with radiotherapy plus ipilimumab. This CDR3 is CASSLDRGQVNYGYTF. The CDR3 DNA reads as TGTGCCAGCAGCTTGGATCGTGGGCAGGTCAACTATGGCTACACCTTC.